A selection of T cell receptor beta chains follows, all from one sample in a study of regulatory T cells in long-lasting Graves disease. TCRdb passed the multiplex PCR reads through MiXCR, listing each CDR3 protein once. The sample has about 540,000 distinct CDR3 sequences, approximately 13% seen once; the top ten hold 8.5% to 10%. These data were also filed under a second study, of T cells in Graves' hyperthyroidism and ophthalmopathy.

Sample: peripheral blood mononuclear cells (PBMCs), taken at new diagnosis, from a patient treated with antithyroid drugs. The source of these receptors is a man younger than 40 with Graves disease. The conserved cysteine and the conserved F or W are not part of the CDR3 here. The order of the fields is J gene, D gene, CDR3 length, V gene, CDR3 protein. D genes are given only for firm matches.

J gene: TRBJ1-5
D gene: TRBD1
CDR3 length: 12
V gene: TRBV20-1
CDR3 protein: SAGIGQGSQPQH

J gene: TRBJ2-4
D gene: TRBD2
CDR3 length: 13
V gene: TRBV20-1
CDR3 protein: SATTSELAKNIQY

J gene: TRBJ1-5
D gene: NA
CDR3 length: 11
V gene: TRBV30
CDR3 protein: AWSGDINQPQH

J gene: TRBJ1-2
D gene: NA
CDR3 length: 12
V gene: TRBV16
CDR3 protein: ASSQSDSRAGYT

J gene: TRBJ2-3
D gene: TRBD2
CDR3 length: 15
V gene: TRBV20-1
CDR3 protein: SAAGAGERGGPDTQY

J gene: TRBJ2-2
D gene: TRBD2
CDR3 length: 15
V gene: TRBV19
CDR3 protein: ASSTSPTSVELRELF

J gene: TRBJ2-6
D gene: NA
CDR3 length: 16
V gene: TRBV20-1
CDR3 protein: SALGGRGAVSGANVLT

J gene: TRBJ2-7
D gene: NA
CDR3 length: 10
V gene: TRBV7-8
CDR3 protein: ASSSGGREQY

J gene: TRBJ1-1
D gene: NA
CDR3 length: 12
V gene: TRBV5-1
CDR3 protein: ASSLEVPNTEAF

J gene: TRBJ2-7
D gene: TRBD2
CDR3 length: 14
V gene: TRBV27
CDR3 protein: ASSLWNGRAPYEQY

J gene: TRBJ2-2
D gene: TRBD2
CDR3 length: 12
V gene: TRBV11-2
CDR3 protein: ASSFGGRGGELF

J gene: TRBJ2-6
D gene: NA
CDR3 length: 15
V gene: TRBV12-3/TRBV12-4
CDR3 protein: ASSPLDGFSGANVLT

J gene: TRBJ1-2
D gene: NA
CDR3 length: 14
V gene: TRBV24-1
CDR3 protein: ATSDPLQEGNYGYT

J gene: TRBJ1-2
D gene: NA
CDR3 length: 11
V gene: TRBV12-3/TRBV12-4
CDR3 protein: ASSQGANYGYT

J gene: TRBJ2-1
D gene: NA
CDR3 length: 10
V gene: TRBV5-1
CDR3 protein: ASSSFPDEQF

J gene: TRBJ2-7
D gene: TRBD2
CDR3 length: 13
V gene: TRBV30
CDR3 protein: AWSVRGTSDYEQY

J gene: TRBJ1-1
D gene: TRBD1
CDR3 length: 12
V gene: TRBV30
CDR3 protein: AWQPGQGSTEAF

J gene: TRBJ2-1
D gene: NA
CDR3 length: 9
V gene: TRBV24-1
CDR3 protein: ATSDLNEQF